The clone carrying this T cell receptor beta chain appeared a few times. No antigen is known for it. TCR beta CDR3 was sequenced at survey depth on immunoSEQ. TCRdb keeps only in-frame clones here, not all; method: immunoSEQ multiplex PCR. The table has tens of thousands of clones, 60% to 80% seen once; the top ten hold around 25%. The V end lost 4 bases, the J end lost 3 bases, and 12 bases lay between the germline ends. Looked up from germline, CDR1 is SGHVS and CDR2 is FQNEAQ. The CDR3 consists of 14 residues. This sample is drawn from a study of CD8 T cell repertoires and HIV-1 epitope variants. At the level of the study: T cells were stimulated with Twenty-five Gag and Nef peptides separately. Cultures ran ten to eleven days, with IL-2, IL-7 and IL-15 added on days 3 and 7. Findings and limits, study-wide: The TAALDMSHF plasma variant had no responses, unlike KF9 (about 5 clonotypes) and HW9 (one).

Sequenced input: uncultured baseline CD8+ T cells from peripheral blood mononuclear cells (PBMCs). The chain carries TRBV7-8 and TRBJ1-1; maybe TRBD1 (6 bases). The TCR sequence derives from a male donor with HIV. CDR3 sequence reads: CASSSGQLHTEAFF. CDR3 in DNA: TGTGCCAGCAGCTCTGGACAGCTTCACACTGAAGCTTTCTTT.